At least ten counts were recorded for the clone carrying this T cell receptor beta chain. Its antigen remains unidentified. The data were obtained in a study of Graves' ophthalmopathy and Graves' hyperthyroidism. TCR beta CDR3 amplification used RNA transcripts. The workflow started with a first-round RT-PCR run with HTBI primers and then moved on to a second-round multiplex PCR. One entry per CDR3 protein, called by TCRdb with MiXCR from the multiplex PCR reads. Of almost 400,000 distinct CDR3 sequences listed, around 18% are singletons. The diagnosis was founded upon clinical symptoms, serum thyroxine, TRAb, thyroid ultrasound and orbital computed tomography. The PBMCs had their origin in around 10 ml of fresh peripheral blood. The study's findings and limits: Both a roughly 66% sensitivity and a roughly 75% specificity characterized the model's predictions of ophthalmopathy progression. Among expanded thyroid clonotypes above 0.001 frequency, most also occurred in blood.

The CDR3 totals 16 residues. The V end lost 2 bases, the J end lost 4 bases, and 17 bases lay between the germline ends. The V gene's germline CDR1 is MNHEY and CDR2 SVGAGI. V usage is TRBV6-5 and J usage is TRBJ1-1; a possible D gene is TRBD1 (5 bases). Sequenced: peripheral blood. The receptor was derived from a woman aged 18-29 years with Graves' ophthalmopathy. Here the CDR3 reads CASSYGRGRGGTEAFF. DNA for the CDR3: TGTGCCAGCAGTTACGGGCGTGGGAGGGGCGGCACTGAAGCTTTCTTT.